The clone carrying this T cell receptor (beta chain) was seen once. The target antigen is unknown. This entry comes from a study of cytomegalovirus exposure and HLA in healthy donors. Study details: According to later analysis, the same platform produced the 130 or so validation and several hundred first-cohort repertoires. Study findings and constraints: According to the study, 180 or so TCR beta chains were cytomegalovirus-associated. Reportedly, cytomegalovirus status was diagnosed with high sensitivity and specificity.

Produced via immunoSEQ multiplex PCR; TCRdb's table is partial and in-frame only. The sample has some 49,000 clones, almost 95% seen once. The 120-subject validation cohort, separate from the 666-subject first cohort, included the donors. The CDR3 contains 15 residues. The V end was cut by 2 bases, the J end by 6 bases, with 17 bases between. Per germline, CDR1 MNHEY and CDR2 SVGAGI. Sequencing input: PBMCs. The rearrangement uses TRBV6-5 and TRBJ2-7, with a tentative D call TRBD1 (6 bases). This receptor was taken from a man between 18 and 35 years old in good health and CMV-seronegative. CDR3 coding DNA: TGTGCCAGCAGTTACACACAGGGTTTCATATCCGAGCAGTACTTC. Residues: CASSYTQGFISEQYF.